This passage covers 29 T cell receptor beta chains from one sample sequenced in a study of T-cell reconstitution after alpha-beta-depleted transplantation in children. Construction of the TCRbeta library involved unique molecular identifiers. In TCRdb, the PCR reads were re-called with MiXCR into one record per CDR3 protein. This sample has about 500,000 distinct CDR3 sequences, with around a third found just once. The material was PBMCs from the stem cell graft donor, obtained from the stem cell graft. The receptors derive from a human donor who donated a stem cell graft to a child with aplastic anemia.

In this sample, this clonotype turned up a few times. The chain carries TRBV20-1 and TRBJ1-4, with D possibly matching TRBD1 (5 bases). V was clipped by 0 bases and J by 14 bases, with 7 bases between them. The germline gives CDR1 DFQATT, CDR2 SNEGSKA (reference sequence). The CDR3 runs to 10 residues. The CDR3 DNA reads TGCAGTGCTAGAGAGGAGGGGCTGTTTTTT. Encoded protein: CSAREEGLFF.

The V gene is TRBV9, the J gene TRBJ2-7, with a weak D call TRBD1 (6 bases). The V gene's germline CDR1 is SGDLS and CDR2 YYNGEE. The ends were cut back, 0 bases at V and 2 bases at J, with 15 bases in the middle. This CDR3 spans 16 amino acids. In DNA form, the CDR3 reads TGTGCCAGCAGCGTAGGGTCCAGGACAGCAGCCTACGAGCAGTACTTC. Its translation: CASSVGSRTAAYEQYF.

This chain uses TRBV7-2 with TRBJ1-2, with D perhaps matching TRBD1 (5 bases). Trimming removed 2 bases from V and 8 bases from J, with 12 bases in between. Per germline, CDR1 SGHTA and CDR2 FQGNSA. CDR3 length equals 13 residues. In nucleotides, the CDR3 is TGTGCCAGCAGCTTATTGGGGCCACGGGGCTACACCTTC. Translated, it gives CASSLLGPRGYTF.

This clonotype was recorded a few times. The rearrangement uses TRBV20-1 and TRBJ2-7; 8 bases line up with TRBD1. The germline V gene encodes CDR1 DFQATT and CDR2 SNEGSKA (reference sequence). The CDR3 extends over 16 amino acids. The V and J ends lost 0 bases and 2 bases, in that order; junction bases with no gene match: 9. CDR3 coding DNA: TGCAGTGCTAGAGATTACCGCAGGGGGCGAACCTACGAGCAGTACTTC. It specifies CSARDYRRGRTYEQYF.

This clonotype was counted only a few times. V usage is TRBV18 and J usage is TRBJ2-1, with 8 bases aligning to TRBD2. The CDR3 has 15 amino acids. After removal of 0 bases from V and 6 bases from J, the junction contained 4 bases not matched to a gene. The germline CDR1 and CDR2 sequences are KGHSH and LQKENI. CDR3: CASSPPGLVFNEQFF. In DNA, the CDR3 is TGTGCCAGCTCACCACCGGGACTAGTGTTCAATGAGCAGTTCTTC. The variable domain in full, with the rest retrieved from reference TRBV18 and TRBJ2-1, is NAGVMQNPRHLVRRRGQEARLRCSPMKGHSHVYWYRQLPEEGLKFMVYLQKENIIDESGMPKERFSAEFPKEGPSILRIQQVVRGDSAAYFCASSPPGLVFNEQFFGPGTRLTVL.

This clonotype was recorded a few times. The chain couples TRBV29-1 to TRBJ2-5; D is undetermined. The germline gives CDR1 SQVTM, CDR2 ANQGSEA. The CDR3 covers 14 residues. V lost 4 bases to trimming and J lost 1 base, with 13 bases between them. The CDR3 loop is CSVVLVSLQETQYF. DNA for the CDR3: TGCAGCGTTGTTCTAGTATCCCTCCAAGAGACCCAGTACTTC.

The chain employs TRBV6-4 and TRBJ2-3, with D possibly being TRBD2 (6 bases). Deletions cut 5 bases from V and 8 bases from J, with 8 bases between. The CDR3 covers 11 residues. Germline V lookup: CDR1 MRHNA, CDR2 SNTAGT. This CDR3 reads CASSHGGTQYF. DNA of the CDR3: TGTGCCAGCAGTCACGGGGGTACGCAGTATTTT.

The rearrangement uses TRBV2 and TRBJ2-7, with D perhaps matching TRBD2 (6 bases). Trimming removed 3 bases from V and 6 bases from J, with 15 bases in between. The length of the CDR3 is 14 residues. Germline V gene lookup returns CDR1 SNHLY and CDR2 FYNNEI. The CDR3 nucleotides read TGTGCCAGCAGTGACGGGAGCCTCGGACGCGAGCAGTACTTC. Its protein is CASSDGSLGREQYF.

The J gene is TRBJ1-1, the V gene TRBV29-1, with D maybe TRBD1 (6 bases). With 4 bases removed from V and 0 bases from J, the gap between germline ends came to 15 bases. Germline loops: CDR1 SQVTM, CDR2 ANQGSEA. The CDR3 runs 15 residues. The CDR3 nucleotides are TGCAGCGTTGTCCGGCAGGGGACCATGAACACTGAAGCTTTCTTT. Its translation: CSVVRQGTMNTEAFF.

This chain connects TRBV12-3 or TRBV12-4 to TRBJ1-3; a weak D match, TRBD1 (5 bases). Trimming took 2 bases from V and 0 from J, leaving 11 bases between them. This CDR3 is built from 16 residues. CDR3 region: CASSLSGANSGNTIYF. The CDR3 DNA reads as TGTGCCAGCAGTTTATCCGGGGCGAACTCTGGAAACACCATATATTTT.

The rearrangement uses TRBV6-5 and TRBJ2-1, with 11 bases matching TRBD2. CDR1 MNHEY and CDR2 SVGAGI come from the germline V gene. This CDR3 region has 19 residues. Trimming took 0 bases from V and 1 from J; bases not matched to a gene: 8. The CDR3 coding sequence is TGTGCCAGCAGTTACTCGTCCCTAGCGGGAGGCCCATCCTACAATGAGCAGTTCTTC. Residues: CASSYSSLAGGPSYNEQFF.

This clonotype was seen a handful of times. J is TRBJ2-2 and V is TRBV24-1; no clear D. The CDR3 runs to 13 residues. V lost 3 bases to trimming and J lost 3 bases, with 4 bases between them. The germline V gene encodes CDR1 KGHDR and CDR2 SFDVKD. DNA of the CDR3: TGTGCCACCAGTGATCGGGACACCGGGGAGCTGTTTTTT. Its protein product is CATSDRDTGELFF.

This clonotype was seen only a few times. The rearrangement uses TRBV9 and TRBJ1-1; 9 bases match TRBD1. The germline V gene has CDR1 SGDLS and CDR2 YYNGEE. This CDR3 region has 14 residues. The V segment lost 2 bases and the J segment 10 bases; nucleotides outside the gene matches: 9. The DNA for the CDR3 is TGTGCCAGCAGCGTCACAGGGGGCGCGGGAGGAGCTTTCTTT. Its translation is CASSVTGGAGGAFF.

The V gene is TRBV6-2 or TRBV6-3, the J gene TRBJ2-1; TRBD2 agrees at 11 bases. Trimming took 6 bases from V and 7 from J; bases not matched to a gene: 8. Looked up from germline, CDR1 is MNHEY and CDR2 is SVGEGT. The CDR3 is 15 residues long. CDR3 amino acids: CASSLPGLAVNEQFF. CDR3 bases: TGTGCCAGCAGCCTACCGGGACTAGCGGTAAATGAGCAGTTCTTC.

The rearrangement uses TRBV24-1 and TRBJ2-1; 7 bases align to TRBD2. Looked up from germline, CDR1 is KGHDR and CDR2 is SFDVKD. Trimming at V came to 0 bases and at J to 5 bases, leaving 6 bases not matched to a gene. The CDR3 is 16 amino acids. CDR3: CATSDLTSGDHNEQFF. For the CDR3, the DNA is TGTGCCACCAGTGATTTGACCAGCGGGGATCACAATGAGCAGTTCTTC.

This clonotype has a count of ten or more. The chain links TRBV18 to TRBJ1-5; D not resolved. The germline V and J ends were trimmed by 1 base and 1 base, with 5 bases remaining between them. Germline CDR1 reads KGHSH; CDR2 reads LQKENI. The CDR3 is made up of 14 amino acids. The CDR3 sequence is CASSPRGSNQPQHF. The CDR3 DNA follows: TGTGCCAGCTCACCACGTGGCAGCAATCAGCCCCAGCATTTT.

A few counts support this clonotype. The V call is TRBV29-1, the J call TRBJ2-1; 8 positions agree with TRBD1. This CDR3 has 14 residues. Germline V gene lookup returns CDR1 SQVTM and CDR2 ANQGSEA. With V trimmed by 7 bases and J by 8 bases, 13 bases remained unmatched. The CDR3 protein is CSAVLRGLGDEQFF. In DNA, the CDR3 is TGCAGCGCCGTACTCAGGGGGCTCGGGGATGAGCAGTTCTTC.

This clonotype was seen more than once but under ten times. The genes are TRBV5-4 and TRBJ2-2; maybe TRBD2 (6 bases). Trimming cost V 1 base and J 8 bases, with 12 bases left between them. The CDR3 has 14 amino acids. From germline, CDR1 is SGHNT and CDR2 YYREEE (reference sequence). The CDR3 region is CASSLLGEAGELFF. DNA of the CDR3: TGTGCCAGCAGCTTGTTAGGGGAGGCGGGGGAGCTGTTTTTT.

The chain joins TRBV15 to TRBJ1-5, with D possibly matching TRBD1 (5 bases). The ends were cut back, 0 bases at V and 7 bases at J, with 16 bases in the middle. The germline V gene has CDR1 LNHNV and CDR2 YYDKDF (reference sequence). The CDR3 extends over 16 amino acids. The CDR3 is CATSRDRQGEMQPQHF. The CDR3 DNA is TGTGCCACCAGCAGAGATCGGCAGGGTGAGATGCAGCCCCAGCATTTT. The variable domain in full, with the rest retrieved from reference TRBV15 and TRBJ1-5, is DAMVIQNPRYQVTQFGKPVTLSCSQTLNHNVMYWYQQKSSQAPKLLFHYYDKDFNNEADTPDNFQSRRPNTSFCFLDIRSPGLGDTAMYLCATSRDRQGEMQPQHFGDGTRLSIL.

This sequence joins TRBV6-1 and TRBJ1-2; D unclear. V lost 0 bases and J 4 bases, leaving 12 bases between the germline ends. The germline V gene has CDR1 MNHNS and CDR2 SASEGT. The CDR3 has 15 residues. The CDR3 DNA sequence: TGTGCCAGCAGTGAAGCCCGGATCGGGTCCTATGGCTACACCTTC. As protein: CASSEARIGSYGYTF.

The chain is built from TRBV6-1 and TRBJ1-1; D may be TRBD1 (5 bases). V was shortened by 7 bases and J by 1 base, with 13 bases between the two germline ends. Germline CDR1 and CDR2: MNHNS and SASEGT. CDR3 size: 14 residues. CDR3 residues: CASTPGRQNTEAFF. Here the CDR3 DNA reads TGTGCCAGCACTCCAGGGAGACAGAACACTGAAGCTTTCTTT.

This clonotype was observed a few times. The genes are TRBV12-3 or TRBV12-4 and TRBJ1-1; TRBD1 matches at 7 bases. The V gene end was trimmed by 6 bases and the J gene end by 4 bases; junction bases not matched to a gene: 11. The CDR3 spans 15 residues. The DNA for the CDR3 is TGTGCCAGCAGCCCAGACAGGGTCGTAGGCACTGAAGCTTTCTTT. This translates into CASSPDRVVGTEAFF.

The V call is TRBV28, the J call TRBJ1-2; D might be TRBD1 (5 bases). CDR3 size: 15 residues. Germline V gives CDR1 MDHEN, CDR2 SYDVKM. Trimming removed 1 base at V and 6 bases at J, with 15 bases between. The CDR3 DNA sequence: TGTGCCAGCAGTTTATTTGGGCGCAGGGTACATGGCTACACCTTC. It codes for CASSLFGRRVHGYTF.

V and J are TRBV5-1 and TRBJ2-1; D could derive from TRBD1 or TRBD2 (5 bases each). The CDR3 length is 15 residues. V shed 0 bases and J shed 8 bases, with 15 bases lying between them. CDR1 and CDR2 (germline): SGHRS, YFSETQ. The CDR3 DNA sequence: TGCGCCAGCAGCTTGGCGGGACGTTCCGGCGATGAGCAGTTCTTC. It is translated as CASSLAGRSGDEQFF. Using reference TRBV5-1 and TRBJ2-1 for the parts outside the CDR3, the full variable domain is KAGVTQTPRYLIKTRGQQVTLSCSPISGHRSVSWYQQTPGQGLQFLFEYFSETQRNKGNFPGRFSGRQFSNSRSEMNVSTLELGDSALYLCASSLAGRSGDEQFFGPGTRLTVL.

The chain joins TRBV4-3 to TRBJ1-1, with D uncertain. Germline V lookup: CDR1 LGHNA, CDR2 YSLEER. The CDR3 has 14 amino acids. The V and J ends lost 1 base and 5 bases respectively, with 11 bases between them. The CDR3 loop is CASSQVRNRTEAFF. The CDR3 nucleotides are TGCGCCAGCAGCCAAGTCAGGAATCGGACTGAAGCTTTCTTT.

This clonotype was recorded only once. The DNA for the CDR3 is TGTGCCAGCAGTGGCGACAGTTTCTCCTACAATGAGCAGTTCTTC. It is translated as CASSGDSFSYNEQFF. V is TRBV6-1 and J is TRBJ2-1; a possible D gene is TRBD1 (5 bases). This CDR3 comprises 15 residues. CDR1 and CDR2 from the germline V gene are MNHNS and SASEGT. The ends were cut back, 4 bases at V and 0 bases at J, with 10 bases in the middle.

The chain has TRBV20-1 and TRBJ2-7, with 10 bases lining up with TRBD1. Trimming at V came to 0 bases and at J to 2 bases, leaving 7 bases not matched to a gene. Germline V gives CDR1 DFQATT, CDR2 SNEGSKA (reference sequence). This CDR3 region has 16 residues. CDR3 residues: CSARDLFGTGAYEQYF. The CDR3 bases are TGCAGTGCTAGAGATCTGTTCGGGACAGGGGCCTACGAGCAGTACTTC.

This clonotype was picked up a small number of times. V usage is TRBV6-2 or TRBV6-3 and J usage is TRBJ1-1; D is uncertain. The CDR3 totals 12 residues. Germline lookup yields CDR1 MNHEY and CDR2 SVGEGT. Between the trimmed V and J ends, which lost 8 bases and 6 bases, there was a span of 13 bases. Here the CDR3 reads CASAQGRAEAFF. As DNA, the CDR3 is TGTGCCAGCGCCCAAGGGAGGGCTGAAGCTTTCTTT.

The chain is built from TRBV5-1 and TRBJ2-6; D uncertain. The CDR3 totals 16 residues. Trimming shortened V by 1 base and J by 0 bases, and 8 bases separated the two germline ends. Germline V gene data show CDR1 as SGHRS and CDR2 as YFSETQ. CDR3 sequence reads: CASSLLPDSGANVLTF. CDR3 nucleotide sequence: TGCGCCAGCAGCTTGCTCCCCGACTCTGGGGCCAACGTCCTGACTTTC.